This TCR beta chain appears in the sequencing data of a study of molecular identifiers for immune sequencing clone quantification. General study findings and limits: In a background of 900,000 to 1,000,000 naive cells, spiked Jurkat TCR RNA from one cell was reportedly detectable.

This clonotype was seen many times. No antigen is known for it. Bulk TCR libraries used previously described methods and listed TCR primers. MiXCR was run by TCRdb on the PCR reads, yielding one entry per CDR3 protein. The sample consists of a few hundred thousand distinct CDR3 sequences, roughly 24% of them appearing once. Libraries of naive CD8 cells were prepared from approximately 20,000 to 980,000 sorted cells using 10%, 30% or 50% RNA. With V trimmed by 2 bases and J by 4 bases, 16 bases remained unmatched. Germline V gives CDR1 SGHDN, CDR2 FVKESK. This CDR3 has 20 amino acids. The chain employs TRBV14 and TRBJ2-3, with 12 bases lining up with TRBD2. The receptor was derived from a human donor in good health. Some libraries in this study had Jurkat cell RNA spiked in. Material for sequencing was naive CD8+ T cells from blood, with Jurkat cell RNA spiked in. Subset noted: FACS-sorted CD8+CD4-CCR7+CD45RA+ naive T cells. CDR3 DNA sequence: TGTGCCAGCAGCCAATTATTCAACAAAGGACTAGCGGGAAACTCAGATACGCAGTATTTT. Protein: CASSQLFNKGLAGNSDTQYF.